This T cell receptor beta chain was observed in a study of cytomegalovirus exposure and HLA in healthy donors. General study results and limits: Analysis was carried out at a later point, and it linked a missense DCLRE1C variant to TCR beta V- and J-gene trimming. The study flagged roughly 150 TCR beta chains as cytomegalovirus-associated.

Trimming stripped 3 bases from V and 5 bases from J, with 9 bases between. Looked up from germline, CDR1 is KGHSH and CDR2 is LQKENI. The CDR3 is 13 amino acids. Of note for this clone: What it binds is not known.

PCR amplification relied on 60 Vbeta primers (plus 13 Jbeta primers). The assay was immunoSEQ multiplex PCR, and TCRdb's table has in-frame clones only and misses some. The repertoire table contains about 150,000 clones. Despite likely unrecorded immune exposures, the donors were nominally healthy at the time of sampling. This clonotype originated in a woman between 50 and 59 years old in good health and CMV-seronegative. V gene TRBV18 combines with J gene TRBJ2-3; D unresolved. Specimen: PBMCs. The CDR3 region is CASSPPAGDTQYF. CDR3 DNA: TGTGCCAGCTCACCCCCCGCAGGAGATACGCAGTATTTT.